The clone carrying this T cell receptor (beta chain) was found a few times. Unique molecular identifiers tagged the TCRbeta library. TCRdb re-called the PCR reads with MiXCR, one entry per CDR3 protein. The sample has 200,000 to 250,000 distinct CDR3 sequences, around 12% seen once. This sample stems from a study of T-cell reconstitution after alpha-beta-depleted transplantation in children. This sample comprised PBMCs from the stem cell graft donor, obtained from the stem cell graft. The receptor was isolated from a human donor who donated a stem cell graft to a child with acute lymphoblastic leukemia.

The CDR3: CASSQFRVETQYF. The CDR3 DNA reads TGCGCCAGCAGCCAATTCAGGGTGGAGACCCAGTACTTC. The chain recombines TRBV4-1 with TRBJ2-5; D is perhaps TRBD1 (5 bases). Trimming removed 2 bases from V and 5 bases from J, with 9 bases in between. The CDR3 contains 13 residues. Germline CDR1 MGHRA, CDR2 YSYEKL.